Following are 21 T cell receptor beta chains from one sample sequenced in a study of blood T cell repertoires in COVID-19. Using immunoSEQ multiplex PCR, the repertoire was profiled, and TCRdb retains in-frame clones only, with some absent. The table records about 270,000 clones, roughly nine tenths of them present only once. Sequencing was performed on PBMCs or T cells enriched from blood (not recorded which). These receptors all come from a young woman who had recovered from COVID-19.

V usage is TRBV7-9 and J usage is TRBJ1-4; D may be TRBD1 (5 bases). CDR3 size: 16 residues. CDR1 and CDR2 from the germline V gene are SEHNR and FQNEAQ (reference sequence). Trimming removed 1 base from V and 4 bases from J, with 13 bases in between. CDR3 protein: CASSLGLRAVNEKLFF. CDR3 nucleotides: TGTGCCAGCAGCTTAGGTCTCAGGGCAGTTAATGAAAAACTGTTTTTT.

J is TRBJ1-1 and V is TRBV5-1; D possibly corresponds to TRBD1 (6 bases). V lost 0 bases, J lost 0 bases, and 9 bases lay in between. CDR3 size: 15 residues. Germline V gene lookup returns CDR1 SGHRS and CDR2 YFSETQ. In DNA form, the CDR3 reads TGCGCCAGCAGCTTGGATGGACAGCTGAACACTGAAGCTTTCTTT. Amino acids: CASSLDGQLNTEAFF.

This chain uses TRBV5-1 with TRBJ2-1; maybe TRBD2 (6 bases). CDR1 is SGHRS, CDR2 YFSETQ, per germline. V lost 0 bases and J 6 bases, leaving 22 bases between the germline ends. The length of the CDR3 is 18 residues. The CDR3 nucleotides are TGCGCCAGCAGCTTGGAGGTGGGAAACTGGAGGGGAACCAATGAGCAGTTCTTC. Protein: CASSLEVGNWRGTNEQFF.

The gene calls are TRBV2 and TRBJ1-1; 8 bases map to TRBD1. The CDR3 covers 13 residues. The V gene end was trimmed by 5 bases and the J gene end by 10 bases; junction bases not matched to a gene: 9. From germline, CDR1 is SNHLY and CDR2 FYNNEI. The CDR3 DNA sequence: TGTGCCAGCAGTCTCGCCCTACAGGGGGGAGCTTTCTTT. It translates to CASSLALQGGAFF.

V usage is TRBV27 and J usage is TRBJ1-1; possible D gene TRBD1, 5 bases. The V end was cut by 8 bases, the J end by 4 bases, with 17 bases between. The CDR3 totals 14 residues. Germline V lookup: CDR1 MNHEY, CDR2 SMNVEV (reference sequence). The CDR3 sequence is CASSRGGLGTEAFF. The CDR3 DNA follows: TGTGCCAGCTCCCGGGGGGGATTGGGCACTGAAGCTTTCTTT.

The chain couples TRBV5-1 to TRBJ2-1, with 12 nucleotides matching TRBD2. The CDR3 contains 16 residues. From germline, CDR1 is SGHRS and CDR2 YFSETQ. With V trimmed by 0 bases and J by 4 bases, 2 bases remained unmatched. Here the CDR3 reads CASSLGLAGVYNEQFF. The CDR3 DNA sequence: TGCGCCAGCAGCTTGGGACTAGCGGGGGTGTACAATGAGCAGTTCTTC.

The rearrangement joins TRBV24-1 to TRBJ1-2; the D gene is possibly TRBD1 (5 bases). V gave up 4 bases and J gave up 10 bases, with 12 bases separating them. In germline, CDR1 is KGHDR, CDR2 SFDVKD. This CDR3 has 12 residues. The CDR3 region is CATSDEQETYTF. CDR3 nucleotides: TGTGCCACCAGTGACGAACAGGAGACCTACACCTTC.

This clone occurred once. This chain's CDR3 is CASSLSSPVRGYTF. The CDR3 DNA follows: TGTGCCAGCAGCTTGTCTAGCCCCGTCCGAGGCTACACCTTC. The J gene is TRBJ1-2, the V gene TRBV5-4; no clear D. The CDR3 has 14 amino acids. Trimming took 1 base from V and 8 from J, leaving 15 bases between them. The germline V gene has CDR1 SGHNT and CDR2 YYREEE (reference sequence). Using reference TRBV5-4 and TRBJ1-2 for the parts outside the CDR3, the full variable domain is ETGVTQSPTHLIKTRGQQVTLRCSSQSGHNTVSWYQQALGQGPQFIFQYYREEENGRGNFPPRFSGLQFPNYSSELNVNALELDDSALYLCASSLSSPVRGYTFGSGTRLTVV.

In the case of this clone: At the DNA level, this CDR3 is encoded by other sequences in the same sample as well. V usage is TRBV5-1 and J usage is TRBJ2-5; D gene unclear. This CDR3 contains 13 residues. Germline V CDR1 and CDR2: SGHRS, YFSETQ. Trimming pared 0 bases from V and 1 base from J, leaving 4 bases between. CDR3 amino acids: CASSLAVQETQYF. CDR3 nucleotide sequence: TGCGCCAGCAGCTTGGCGGTCCAAGAGACCCAGTACTTC.

The rearrangement uses TRBV10-3 and TRBJ2-2; maybe TRBD1 (6 bases). Germline CDR1 is ENHRY and CDR2 is SYGVKD. The CDR3 spans 15 residues. The germline V and J ends were trimmed by 2 bases and 2 bases, with 9 bases remaining between them. The CDR3 region has the DNA TGTGCCATCAGTGAGGTGGGGGCTAACACCGGGGAGCTGTTTTTT. Translating it yields CAISEVGANTGELFF.

J is TRBJ2-1 and V is TRBV6-6; 7 positions match TRBD1. The germline V gene encodes CDR1 MNHNY and CDR2 SVGAGI (reference sequence). V dropped 5 bases and J dropped 0; count of bases not matched to a gene: 13. The CDR3 is 18 amino acids. CDR3: CASSPFLQGTYSYNEQFF. CDR3 nucleotides: TGTGCCAGCAGTCCATTTTTACAGGGGACGTACTCCTACAATGAGCAGTTCTTC.

V is TRBV18 and J is TRBJ2-5, with 7 bases lining up with TRBD1. Unmatched junction bases numbered 6, after V lost 1 base and J lost 4 bases. The V gene's germline CDR1 is KGHSH and CDR2 LQKENI. There are 15 residues in the CDR3. The CDR3 DNA is TGTGCCAGCTCACCACAGGGGGCGAGGGGAGAGACCCAGTACTTC. It yields the protein CASSPQGARGETQYF.

The CDR3 loop is CSSSSLNEQFF. The CDR3 DNA is TGCAGCAGCTCTAGCCTCAATGAGCAGTTCTTC. The V gene is TRBV29-1, the J gene TRBJ2-1; D possibly corresponds to TRBD2 (5 bases). The CDR3 is 11 amino acids. From germline, CDR1 is SQVTM and CDR2 ANQGSEA. V lost 8 bases, J lost 6 bases, and 11 bases lay in between.

The V gene is TRBV7-2, the J gene TRBJ1-4; 9 bases map to TRBD1. CDR1 is SGHTA, CDR2 FQGNSA, per germline. This CDR3 has 13 amino acids. V dropped 5 bases and J dropped 8; count of bases not matched to a gene: 3. The CDR3 nucleotides read TGTGCCAGCAGCAGGGACAGGGCGGAAAAACTGTTTTTT. It codes for CASSRDRAEKLFF.

This chain links TRBV7-9 with TRBJ1-2; D ambiguous. The length of the CDR3 is 15 residues. Trimming pared 5 bases from V and 4 bases from J, leaving 17 bases between. Germline values: CDR1 SEHNR, CDR2 FQNEAQ (reference sequence). CDR3 DNA: TGTGCCAGCAGCAAAGAGACTCAAACCCTCTATGGCTACACCTTC. It specifies CASSKETQTLYGYTF.

This sequence joins TRBV7-8 and TRBJ1-2; 12 bases align to TRBD1. The CDR3 runs 17 residues. Per the germline V gene, CDR1 is SGHVS and CDR2 is FQNEAQ. With 0 bases clipped from V and 4 bases from J, the junction kept 6 bases outside the gene matches. The CDR3 region is CASSLAGQGALGYGYTF. For the CDR3, the DNA is TGTGCCAGCAGCTTAGCGGGACAGGGGGCGCTCGGCTATGGCTACACCTTC.

V is TRBV7-9 and J is TRBJ1-2; 7 bases are shared with TRBD1. J lost 4 bases, V lost 7 bases, and 9 bases had no gene match. The germline gives CDR1 SEHNR, CDR2 FQNEAQ (reference sequence). CDR3 length equals 14 residues. The CDR3 DNA is TGTGCCAGCACCCCACAGGGGCCCTCCTATGGCTACACCTTC. It encodes CASTPQGPSYGYTF.

This chain uses TRBV7-9 with TRBJ1-1; weak D call: TRBD1 (5 bases). Per the germline V gene, CDR1 is SEHNR and CDR2 is FQNEAQ (reference sequence). V lost 2 bases and J 0 bases, leaving 10 bases between the germline ends. This CDR3 contains 15 residues. CDR3 nucleotides: TGTGCCAGCAGCTTAAGTCAGGGAATGAACACTGAAGCTTTCTTT. Translated, it gives CASSLSQGMNTEAFF.

This clone appeared a single time. The junction departs from germline at one end; a sequencing error may be responsible. The rearrangement uses TRBV6-1 and TRBJ2-2; D might be TRBD2 (6 bases). Germline V gene sequence: CDR1 MNHNS, CDR2 SASEGT. The CDR3 runs to 12 residues. The CDR3 here is CASSDIAGRDLF. The CDR3 DNA follows: TGTGCCAGCAGTGACATAGCAGGAAGGGACTTGTTT.

The rearrangement links TRBV7-3 to TRBJ1-6; possible D gene TRBD1, 6 bases. In germline, CDR1 is SGHTA, CDR2 FQGTGA. V shed 1 base and J shed 0 bases, with 7 bases lying between them. CDR3 length equals 16 residues. CDR3 DNA sequence: TGTGCCAGCAGCTTAAGGGGGCTCTCCTATAATTCACCCCTCCACTTT. Its translation: CASSLRGLSYNSPLHF.

A few counts support this clone. The V gene is TRBV21-1, the J gene TRBJ2-2; the table's D call TRBD1 went unverified against the DNA. TRBV21-1 is termed a pseudogene. CDR3 size: 17 residues. This chain's CDR3 is CASSAQTGQGYTGELFF. The CDR3 DNA sequence: TGTGCCAGCAGCGCCCAAACGGGACAGGGCTACACCGGGGAGCTGTTTTTT.